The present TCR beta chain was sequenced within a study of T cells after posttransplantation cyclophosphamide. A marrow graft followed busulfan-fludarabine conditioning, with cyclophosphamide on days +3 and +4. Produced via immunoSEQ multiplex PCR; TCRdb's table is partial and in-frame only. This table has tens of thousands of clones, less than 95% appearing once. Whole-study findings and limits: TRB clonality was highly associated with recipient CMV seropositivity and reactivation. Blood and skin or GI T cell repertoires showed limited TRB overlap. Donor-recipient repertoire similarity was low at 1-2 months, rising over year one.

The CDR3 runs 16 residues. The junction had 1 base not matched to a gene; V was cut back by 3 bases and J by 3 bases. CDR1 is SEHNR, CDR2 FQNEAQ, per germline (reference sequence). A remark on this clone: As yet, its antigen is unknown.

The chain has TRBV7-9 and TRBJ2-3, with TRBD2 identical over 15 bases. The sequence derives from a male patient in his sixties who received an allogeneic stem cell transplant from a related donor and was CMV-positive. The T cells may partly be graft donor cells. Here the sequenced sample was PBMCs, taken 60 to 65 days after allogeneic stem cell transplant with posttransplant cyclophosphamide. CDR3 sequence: CASSLGLAGGTDTQYF. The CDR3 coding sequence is TGTGCCAGCAGCTTGGGACTAGCGGGGGGAACAGATACGCAGTATTTT.